This is a list of T cell receptor beta chains from one sample in a study of memory CD4+ T cells and cytomegalovirus serostatus. Here immunoSEQ multiplex PCR was the method, and the copy in TCRdb shows in-frame clones only, minus some. In the table there are 40,000 or so clones, about three quarters of which are singletons. Input material: memory CD4+ T cells from blood. Source of these receptors: an adult in good health and CMV-seronegative. Each CDR3 is given with its conserved first and last residue. A D gene is named only where the DNA matches it firmly. Some rows have no size entry. The others give once, few or many, or a class for an expanded clone.

clone size	V gene	J gene	D gene	CDR3 protein	CDR3 DNA
-	TRBV6-5	TRBJ1-2	TRBD1	CASKTGSNYGYTF	TGTGCCAGCAAGACAGGGTCTAACTATGGCTACACCTTC
-	TRBV7-2	TRBJ1-3	-	CASSFSGPGNTIYF	TGTGCCAGCAGCTTTTCAGGGCCTGGAAACACCATATATTTT
-	TRBV2	TRBJ2-7	-	CASSEGQGTGEQYF	TGTGCCAGCAGCGAGGGTCAGGGGACGGGGGAGCAGTACTTC
-	TRBV9	TRBJ1-3	-	CASGRAGEPGNTIYF	TGTGCCAGCGGGAGGGCAGGGGAACCTGGAAACACCATATATTTT
-	TRBV11-2	TRBJ2-7	TRBD2	CASSLALPGGEQYF	TGTGCCAGCAGCTTAGCTCTCCCGGGGGGCGAGCAGTACTTC
once	TRBV5-1	TRBJ1-3	TRBD1	CASSPGQGANTIYF	TGCGCCAGCAGCCCCGGACAGGGGGCGAACACCATATATTTT
few	TRBV19	TRBJ1-3	-	CASSIWRTSGNTIYF	TGTGCCAGTAGTATTTGGAGGACCTCTGGAAACACCATATATTTT
-	TRBV30	TRBJ1-5	-	CAWSPDSSNQPQHF	TGTGCCTGGAGTCCAGACAGTAGCAATCAGCCCCAGCATTTT
-	TRBV19	TRBJ1-2	-	CATADRTYGYTF	TGTGCCACCGCGGACCGTACCTATGGCTACACCTTC
-	TRBV2	TRBJ2-3	TRBD1	CASSLNAGTGSDTQYF	TGTGCCAGCAGTCTAAACGCCGGGACAGGGTCAGATACGCAGTATTTT
-	TRBV5-1	TRBJ1-6	-	CASSLQGRPGLRGNSPLHF	TGCGCCAGCAGCTTACAGGGAAGGCCGGGGCTGCGGGGGAATTCACCCCTCCACTTT
-	TRBV23-1	TRBJ1-2	TRBD1	CASSQFPRGRPWGYTF	TGCGCCAGCAGTCAATTTCCGAGGGGGCGACCGTGGGGCTACACCTTC
-	TRBV11-2	TRBJ1-5	-	CASSFREGQPQHF	TGTGCCAGCAGCTTCAGGGAGGGGCAGCCCCAGCATTTT
-	TRBV30	TRBJ1-4	-	CAWSVGGANEKLFF	TGTGCCTGGAGTGTCGGGGGGGCTAATGAAAAACTGTTTTTT
-	TRBV7-6	TRBJ1-3	-	CASSLQGAGNTIYF	TGTGCCAGCAGCTTACAGGGAGCTGGAAACACCATATATTTT
-	TRBV11-1	TRBJ1-5	-	CASSLSSNQPQHF	TGTGCCAGCAGCTTATCTAGCAATCAGCCCCAGCATTTT
-	TRBV29-1	TRBJ1-3	-	CSVDLDGSSGNTIYF	TGCAGCGTTGACCTGGACGGGAGCTCTGGAAACACCATATATTTT
-	TRBV6-5	TRBJ1-6	-	CARTNRCRSPLHF	TGTGCCAGAACGAACAGGTGTCGTTCACCCCTCCACTTT
-	TRBV10-3	TRBJ2-6	-	CAITGDANVLTF	TGTGCCATCACGGGGGACGCCAACGTCCTGACTTTC
once	TRBV2	TRBJ2-5	TRBD2	CASSEALPAGGQETQYF	TGTGCCAGCAGTGAAGCGCTTCCAGCGGGGGGGCAAGAGACCCAGTACTTC
once	TRBV5-1	TRBJ2-1	-	CASSMRLDIGQFF	TGCGCCAGCTCAATGAGGTTGGATATCGGGCAGTTCTTC
-	TRBV5-1	TRBJ1-6	-	CASSSNYGGVNSPLHF	TGCGCCAGCAGCTCAAACTACGGGGGGGTAAATTCACCCCTCCACTTT
-	TRBV6-9	TRBJ1-5	-	CASSPLLQPQHF	TGTGCCAGCAGCCCCTTACTACAGCCCCAGCATTTT
-	TRBV13	TRBJ2-7	-	CASSLGPTTYEQYF	TGTGCCAGCAGCTTAGGCCCAACTACCTACGAGCAGTACTTC
-	TRBV28	TRBJ1-6	TRBD1	CASQGGSLLPLHF	TGTGCCAGCCAAGGGGGCAGTCTTCTCCCCCTCCACTTT
-	TRBV30	TRBJ1-3	-	CAWTPWGNTIYF	TGTGCCTGGACCCCCTGGGGAAACACCATATATTTT
-	TRBV5-1	TRBJ1-3	-	CASRDPGGNTIYF	TGCGCCAGCAGGGATCCAGGTGGAAACACCATATATTTT
-	TRBV9	TRBJ1-5	TRBD1	CASSATGGANLEPQHF	TGTGCCAGCAGCGCGACAGGGGGCGCGAATCTTGAGCCCCAGCATTTT
-	TRBV7-6	TRBJ2-7	TRBD1	CASSAQQGAGEQYF	TGTGCCAGCAGCGCTCAACAGGGGGCCGGGGAGCAGTACTTC
-	TRBV6-5	TRBJ1-1	-	CASSYTGARTEAFF	TGTGCCAGCAGTTACACGGGGGCGCGAACTGAAGCTTTCTTT
once	TRBV5-6	TRBJ2-3	-	CASTPWRLPTDTQYF	TGTGCCAGCACCCCATGGAGACTCCCCACAGATACGCAGTATTTT
few	TRBV27	TRBJ2-1	TRBD2	CASSLSGLAGGHNNEQFF	TGTGCCAGCAGTTTATCCGGCCTCGCGGGGGGTCATAACAATGAGCAGTTCTTC
medium-sized	TRBV5-1	TRBJ2-5	TRBD1	CASSVTDRETQYF	TGCGCCAGCAGCGTTACGGACAGGGAGACCCAGTACTTC
once	TRBV4-1	TRBJ1-2	-	CASSQGRGYTF	TGCGCCAGCAGCCAAGGGCGCGGCTACACCTTC
few	TRBV19	TRBJ1-6	TRBD1	CASSTTGGSPLHF	TGTGCCAGTAGTACGACAGGGGGATCACCCCTCCACTTT
-	TRBV11-2	TRBJ2-4	-	CASSLGQGNIQYF	TGTGCCAGCAGCTTAGGTCAGGGAAACATTCAGTACTTC
-	TRBV5-6	TRBJ1-5	-	CASSLWFGNQPQHF	TGTGCCAGCAGCTTGTGGTTCGGGAATCAGCCCCAGCATTTT
-	TRBV5-1	TRBJ1-1	-	CASSPKDSSTTEAFF	TGCGCCAGCAGCCCCAAGGACAGCTCGACAACTGAAGCTTTCTTT
-	TRBV7-2	TRBJ1-1	-	CASSPRTGNTEAFF	TGTGCCAGCAGCCCACGGACGGGGAACACTGAAGCTTTCTTT
-	TRBV9	TRBJ1-3	-	CASQSSGNTIYF	TGTGCCAGCCAGAGCTCTGGAAACACCATATATTTT
few	TRBV2	TRBJ2-1	-	CASSFYNEQFF	TGTGCCAGCAGTTTCTACAATGAGCAGTTCTTC
-	TRBV29-1	TRBJ1-1	TRBD1	CSVSGTGGFTEAFF	TGCAGCGTTTCCGGGACAGGGGGATTTACTGAAGCTTTCTTT
-	TRBV21-1	TRBJ2-1	-	CASSKAQPISSYNEQFF	TGTGCCAGCAGCAAAGCGCAGCCCATAAGCTCCTACAATGAGCAGTTCTTC
-	TRBV9	TRBJ1-1	-	CASSVDGGDTEAFF	TGTGCCAGCAGCGTAGACGGGGGGGACACTGAAGCTTTCTTT
-	TRBV7-2	TRBJ1-4	-	CASSLVGGSNEKLFF	TGTGCCAGCAGCTTAGTCGGTGGGTCTAATGAAAAACTGTTTTTT
-	TRBV5-4	TRBJ1-3	-	CASSLDRFGNTIYF	TGTGCCAGCAGCCTGGACAGATTTGGAAACACCATATATTTT
few	TRBV30	TRBJ1-2	TRBD1	CAWSKRTGYGYTF	TGTGCCTGGAGTAAAAGGACAGGATATGGCTACACCTTC
-	TRBV11-3	TRBJ1-1	-	CASSFSAGRNTEAFF	TGTGCCAGCAGCTTCTCCGCCGGACGGAACACTGAAGCTTTCTTT
-	TRBV10-3	TRBJ1-2	-	CAIHTGSEKYGYTF	TGTGCCATCCATACCGGGTCAGAGAAGTATGGCTACACCTTC
-	TRBV6-5	TRBJ1-2	TRBD1	CASSAMGRDSDGYTF	TGTGCCAGCAGCGCTATGGGCCGGGACAGTGATGGCTACACCTTC
once	TRBV19	TRBJ2-2	-	CASSIPRESTGELFF	TGTGCCAGTAGTATCCCCAGGGAGAGCACCGGGGAGCTGTTTTTT
-	TRBV6-4	TRBJ2-1	-	CASSDTDSSYNEQFF	TGTGCCAGCAGTGACACCGATAGCTCCTACAATGAGCAGTTCTTC
-	TRBV30	TRBJ2-7	TRBD1	CAWGQGISSYEQYF	TGTGCCTGGGGACAGGGAATCTCCTCCTACGAGCAGTACTTC